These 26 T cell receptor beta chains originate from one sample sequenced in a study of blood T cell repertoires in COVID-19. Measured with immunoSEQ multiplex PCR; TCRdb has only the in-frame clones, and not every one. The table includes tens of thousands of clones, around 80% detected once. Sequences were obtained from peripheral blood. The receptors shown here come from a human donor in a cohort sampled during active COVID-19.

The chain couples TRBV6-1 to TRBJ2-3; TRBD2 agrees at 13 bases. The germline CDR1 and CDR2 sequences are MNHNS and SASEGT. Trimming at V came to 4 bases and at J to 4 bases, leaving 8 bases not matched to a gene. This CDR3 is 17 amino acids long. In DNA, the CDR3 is TGTGCCAGCAGTGTTCAGCGGACTAGCGGGGGAGCAGATACGCAGTATTTT. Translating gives CASSVQRTSGGADTQYF.

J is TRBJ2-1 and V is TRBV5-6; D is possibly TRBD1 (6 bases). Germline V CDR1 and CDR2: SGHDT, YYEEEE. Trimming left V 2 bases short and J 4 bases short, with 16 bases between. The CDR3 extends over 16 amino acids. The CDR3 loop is CASSFIPGQRYNEQFF. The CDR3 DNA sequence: TGTGCCAGCAGCTTTATCCCCGGACAGCGGTACAATGAGCAGTTCTTC.

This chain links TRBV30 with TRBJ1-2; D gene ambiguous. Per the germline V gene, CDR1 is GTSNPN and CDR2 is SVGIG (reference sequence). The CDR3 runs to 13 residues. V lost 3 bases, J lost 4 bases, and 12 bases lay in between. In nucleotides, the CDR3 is TGTGCCTGGAGCGAACAGATCCTCTATGGCTACACCTTC. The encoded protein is CAWSEQILYGYTF. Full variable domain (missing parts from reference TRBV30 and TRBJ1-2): SQTIHQWPATLVQPVGSPLSLECTVEGTSNPNLYWYRQAAGRGLQLLFYSVGIGQISSEVPQNLSASRPQDRQFILSSKKLLLSDSGFYLCAWSEQILYGYTFGSGTRLTVV.

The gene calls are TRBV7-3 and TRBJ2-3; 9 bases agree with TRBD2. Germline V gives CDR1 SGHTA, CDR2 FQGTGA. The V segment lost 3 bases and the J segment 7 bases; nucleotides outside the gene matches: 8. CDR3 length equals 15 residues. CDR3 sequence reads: CASSLVGTSFHTQYF. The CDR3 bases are TGTGCCAGCAGCTTGGTTGGGACTAGCTTCCATACGCAGTATTTT. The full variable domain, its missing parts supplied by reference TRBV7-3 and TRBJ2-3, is GAGVSQTPSNKVTEKGKYVELRCDPISGHTALYWYRQSLGQGPEFLIYFQGTGAADDSGLPNDRFFAVRPEGSVSTLKIQRTERGDSAVYLCASSLVGTSFHTQYFGPGTRLTVL.

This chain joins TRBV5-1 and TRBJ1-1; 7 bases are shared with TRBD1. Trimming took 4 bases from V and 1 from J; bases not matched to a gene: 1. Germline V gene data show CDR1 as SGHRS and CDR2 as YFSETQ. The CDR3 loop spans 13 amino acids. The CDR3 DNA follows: TGCGCCAGCAGCAGGGGGCCGAACACTGAAGCTTTCTTT. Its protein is CASSRGPNTEAFF.

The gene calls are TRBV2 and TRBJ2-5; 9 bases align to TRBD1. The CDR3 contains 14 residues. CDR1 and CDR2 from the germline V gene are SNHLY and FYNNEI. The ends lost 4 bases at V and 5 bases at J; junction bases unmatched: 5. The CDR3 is CASSVGTGWETQYF. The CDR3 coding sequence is TGTGCCAGCAGTGTTGGGACAGGGTGGGAGACCCAGTACTTC.

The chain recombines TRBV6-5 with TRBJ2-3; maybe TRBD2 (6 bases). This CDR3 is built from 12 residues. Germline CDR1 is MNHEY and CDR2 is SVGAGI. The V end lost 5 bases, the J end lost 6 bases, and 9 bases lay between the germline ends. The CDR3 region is CASSQGLDTQYF. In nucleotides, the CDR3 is TGTGCCAGCAGTCAGGGACTGGATACGCAGTATTTT.

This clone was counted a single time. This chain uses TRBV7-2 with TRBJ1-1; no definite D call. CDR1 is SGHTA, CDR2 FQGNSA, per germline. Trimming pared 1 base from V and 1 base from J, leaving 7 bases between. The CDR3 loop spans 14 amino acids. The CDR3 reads CASSLDVRNTEAFF. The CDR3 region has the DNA TGTGCCAGCAGCTTAGATGTCAGGAACACTGAAGCTTTCTTT.

This chain's CDR3 is CATSSSRTGGRDYGYTF. CDR3 DNA sequence: TGTGCCACCAGTTCCTCCCGGACAGGAGGAAGAGACTATGGCTACACCTTC. V gene TRBV24-1 combines with J gene TRBJ1-2, with TRBD1 matching 7 bases. The CDR3 length is 17 residues. With V trimmed by 6 bases and J by 3 bases, 15 bases remained unmatched. Germline CDR1 and CDR2: KGHDR and SFDVKD.

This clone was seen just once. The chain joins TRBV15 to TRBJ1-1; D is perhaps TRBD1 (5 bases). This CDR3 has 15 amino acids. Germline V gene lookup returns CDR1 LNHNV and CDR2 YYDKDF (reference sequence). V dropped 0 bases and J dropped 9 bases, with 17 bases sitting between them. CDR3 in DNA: TGTGCCACCAGCAGAGATGGTCCGCTGGGGCCAAAAGCTTTCTTT. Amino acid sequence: CATSRDGPLGPKAFF.

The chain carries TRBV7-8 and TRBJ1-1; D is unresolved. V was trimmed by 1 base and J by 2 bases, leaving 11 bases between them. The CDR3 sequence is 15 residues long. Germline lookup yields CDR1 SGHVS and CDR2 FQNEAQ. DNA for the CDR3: TGTGCCAGCAGCTTAGTGTTCAGTTCCAACACTGAAGCTTTCTTT. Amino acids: CASSLVFSSNTEAFF.

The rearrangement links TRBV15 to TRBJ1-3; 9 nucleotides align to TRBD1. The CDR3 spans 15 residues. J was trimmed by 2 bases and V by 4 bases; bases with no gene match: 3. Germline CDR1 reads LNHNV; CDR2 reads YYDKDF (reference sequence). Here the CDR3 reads CATSTGTGTGNTIYF. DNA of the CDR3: TGTGCCACCAGCACCGGGACAGGGACTGGAAACACCATATATTTT. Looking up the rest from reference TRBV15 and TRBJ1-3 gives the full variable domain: DAMVIQNPRYQVTQFGKPVTLSCSQTLNHNVMYWYQQKSSQAPKLLFHYYDKDFNNEADTPDNFQSRRPNTSFCFLDIRSPGLGDTAMYLCATSTGTGTGNTIYFGEGSWLTVV.

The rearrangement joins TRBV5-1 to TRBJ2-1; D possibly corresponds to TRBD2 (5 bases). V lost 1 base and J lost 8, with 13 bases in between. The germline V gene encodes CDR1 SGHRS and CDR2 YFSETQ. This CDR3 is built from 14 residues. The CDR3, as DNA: TGCGCCAGCAGCTTGAAACGGGGTCCCCATGAGCAGTTCTTC. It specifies CASSLKRGPHEQFF.

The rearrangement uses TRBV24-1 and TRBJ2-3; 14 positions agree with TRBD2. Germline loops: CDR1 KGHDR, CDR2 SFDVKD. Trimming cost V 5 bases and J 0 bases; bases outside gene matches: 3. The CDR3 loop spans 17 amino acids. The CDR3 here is CATSGLAGGPSTDTQYF. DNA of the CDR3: TGTGCCACCAGTGGACTAGCGGGGGGGCCTAGCACAGATACGCAGTATTTT.

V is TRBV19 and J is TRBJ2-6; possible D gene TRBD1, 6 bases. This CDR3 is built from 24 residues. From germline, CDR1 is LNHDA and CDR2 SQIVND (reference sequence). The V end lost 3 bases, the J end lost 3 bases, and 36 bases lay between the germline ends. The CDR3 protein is CASSILLPFKTGPFLLIGANVLTF. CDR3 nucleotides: TGTGCCAGTAGTATCCTTCTCCCCTTTAAGACAGGTCCCTTCTTATTAATTGGGGCCAACGTCCTGACTTTC.

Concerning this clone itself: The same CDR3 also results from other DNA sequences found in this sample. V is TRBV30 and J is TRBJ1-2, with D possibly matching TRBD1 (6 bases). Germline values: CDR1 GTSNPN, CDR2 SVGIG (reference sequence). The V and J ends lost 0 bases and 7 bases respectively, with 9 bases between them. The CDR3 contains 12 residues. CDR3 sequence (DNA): TGTGCCTGGAGTGTACAGGGTCCTGGCTACACCTTC. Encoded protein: CAWSVQGPGYTF.

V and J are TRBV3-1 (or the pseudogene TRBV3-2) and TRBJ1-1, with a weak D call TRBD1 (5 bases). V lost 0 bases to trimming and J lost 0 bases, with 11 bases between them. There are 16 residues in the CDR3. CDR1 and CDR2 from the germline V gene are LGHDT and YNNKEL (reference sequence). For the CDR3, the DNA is TGTGCCAGCAGCCAAGATTGGTCAGGGATGAACACTGAAGCTTTCTTT. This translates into CASSQDWSGMNTEAFF.

For the CDR3, the DNA is TGCGCCAGCAGTGACATAACAGGGCCCCAAGAGACCCAGTACTTC. Protein: CASSDITGPQETQYF. The chain joins TRBV10-1 to TRBJ2-5, with a weak D call TRBD1 (6 bases). The CDR3 sequence is 15 residues long. From germline, CDR1 is WNHNN and CDR2 SYGVQD (reference sequence). V was cut by 3 bases and J by 1 base, with 12 bases left in between.

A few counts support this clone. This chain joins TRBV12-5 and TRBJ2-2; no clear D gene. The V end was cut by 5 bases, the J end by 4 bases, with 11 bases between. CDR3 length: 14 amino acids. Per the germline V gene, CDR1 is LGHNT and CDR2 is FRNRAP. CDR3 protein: CASGPPLFTGELFF. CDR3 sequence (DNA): TGTGCTAGTGGTCCCCCTCTTTTCACCGGGGAGCTGTTTTTT.

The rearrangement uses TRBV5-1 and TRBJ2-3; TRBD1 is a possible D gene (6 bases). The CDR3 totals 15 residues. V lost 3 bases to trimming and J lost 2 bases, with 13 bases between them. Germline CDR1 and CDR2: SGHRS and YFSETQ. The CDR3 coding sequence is TGCGCCAGCAGCTCGGACAGCCTCATCACAGATACGCAGTATTTT. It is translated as CASSSDSLITDTQYF.

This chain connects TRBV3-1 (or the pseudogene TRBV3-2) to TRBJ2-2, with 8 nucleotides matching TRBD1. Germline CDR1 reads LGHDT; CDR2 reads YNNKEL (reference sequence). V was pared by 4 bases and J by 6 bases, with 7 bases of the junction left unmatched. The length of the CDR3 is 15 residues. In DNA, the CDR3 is TGTGCCAGCAGCCCAGCGGACAGGGCCGCCGGGGAGCTGTTTTTT. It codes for CASSPADRAAGELFF.

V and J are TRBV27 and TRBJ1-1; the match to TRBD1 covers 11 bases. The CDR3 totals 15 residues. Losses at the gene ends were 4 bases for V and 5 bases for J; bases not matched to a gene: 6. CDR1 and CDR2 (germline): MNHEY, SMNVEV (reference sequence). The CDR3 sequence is CASSWDRGVFTEAFF. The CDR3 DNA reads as TGTGCCAGCAGTTGGGACAGGGGGGTATTTACTGAAGCTTTCTTT.

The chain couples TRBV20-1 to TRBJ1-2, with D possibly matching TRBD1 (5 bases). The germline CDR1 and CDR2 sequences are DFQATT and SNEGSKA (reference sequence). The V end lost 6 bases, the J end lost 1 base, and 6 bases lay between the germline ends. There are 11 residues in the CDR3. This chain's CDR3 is CSADSNYGYTF. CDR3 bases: TGCAGTGCCGACAGTAACTATGGCTACACCTTC.

In nucleotides, the CDR3 is TGCGCCAGCAGCTTGACCCCAGGGGACGGCCGGGAGACCCAGTACTTC. The encoded protein is CASSLTPGDGRETQYF. The chain has TRBV5-1 and TRBJ2-5; possibly TRBD1 for D (6 bases). Trimming pared 1 base from V and 5 bases from J, leaving 18 bases between. CDR3 size: 16 residues. Per the germline V gene, CDR1 is SGHRS and CDR2 is YFSETQ.

CDR3 sequence: CAWSFGTNRYEQYF. The CDR3 DNA reads TGTGCCTGGAGTTTTGGGACTAATCGCTACGAGCAGTACTTC. The V call is TRBV30, the J call TRBJ2-7; TRBD2 agrees at 7 bases. Germline CDR1 GTSNPN, CDR2 SVGIG (reference sequence). The J segment lost 3 bases and the V segment lost 2 bases, leaving 7 bases of the junction unmatched. The CDR3 sequence is 14 residues long.

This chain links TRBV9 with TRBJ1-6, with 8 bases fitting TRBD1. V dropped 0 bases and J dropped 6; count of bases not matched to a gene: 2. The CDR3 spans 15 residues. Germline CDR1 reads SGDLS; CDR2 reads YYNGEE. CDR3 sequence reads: CASSVGTGINSPLHF. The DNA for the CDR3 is TGTGCCAGCAGCGTAGGGACAGGGATTAATTCACCCCTCCACTTT.